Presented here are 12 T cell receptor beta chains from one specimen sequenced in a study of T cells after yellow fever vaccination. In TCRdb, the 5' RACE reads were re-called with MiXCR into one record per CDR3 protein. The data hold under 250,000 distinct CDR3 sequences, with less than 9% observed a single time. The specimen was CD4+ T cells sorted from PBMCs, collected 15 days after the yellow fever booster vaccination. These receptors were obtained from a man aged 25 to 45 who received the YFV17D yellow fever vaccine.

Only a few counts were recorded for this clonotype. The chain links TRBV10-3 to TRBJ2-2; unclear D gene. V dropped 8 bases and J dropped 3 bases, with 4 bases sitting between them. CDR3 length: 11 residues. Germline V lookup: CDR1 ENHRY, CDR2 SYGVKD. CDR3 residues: CAIGDTGELFF. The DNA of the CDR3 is TGTGCCATCGGGGACACCGGGGAGCTGTTTTTT.

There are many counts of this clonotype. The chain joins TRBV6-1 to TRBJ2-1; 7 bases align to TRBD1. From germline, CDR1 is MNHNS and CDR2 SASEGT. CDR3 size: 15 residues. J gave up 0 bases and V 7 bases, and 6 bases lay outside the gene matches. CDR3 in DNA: TGTGCCAGCACCCGGGACAGTAACTCCTACAATGAGCAGTTCTTC. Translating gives CASTRDSNSYNEQFF.

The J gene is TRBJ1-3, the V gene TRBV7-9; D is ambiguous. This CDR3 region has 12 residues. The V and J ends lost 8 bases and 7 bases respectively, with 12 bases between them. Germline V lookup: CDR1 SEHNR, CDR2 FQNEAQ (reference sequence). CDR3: CASRPDRNTIYF. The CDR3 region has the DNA TGTGCCAGCCGACCGGATAGGAACACCATATATTTT.

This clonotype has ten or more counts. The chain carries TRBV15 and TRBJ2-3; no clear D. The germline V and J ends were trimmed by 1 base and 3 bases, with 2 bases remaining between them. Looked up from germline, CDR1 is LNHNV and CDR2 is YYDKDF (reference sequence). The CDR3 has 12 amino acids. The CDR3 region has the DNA TGTGCCACCAGCAGAGTTACAGATACGCAGTATTTT. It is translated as CATSRVTDTQYF.

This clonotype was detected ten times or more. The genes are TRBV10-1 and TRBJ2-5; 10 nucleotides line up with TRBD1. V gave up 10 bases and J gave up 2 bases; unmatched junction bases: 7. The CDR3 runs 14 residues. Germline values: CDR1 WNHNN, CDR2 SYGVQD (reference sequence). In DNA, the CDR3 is TGCGCCAACCGGACAGGGGGAGGACAAGAGACCCAGTACTTC. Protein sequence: CANRTGGGQETQYF.

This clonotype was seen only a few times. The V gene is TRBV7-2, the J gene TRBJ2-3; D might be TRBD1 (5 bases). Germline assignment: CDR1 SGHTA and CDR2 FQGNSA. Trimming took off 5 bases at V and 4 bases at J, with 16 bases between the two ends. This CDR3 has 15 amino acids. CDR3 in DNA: TGTGCCAGCAGCCCCCGCGCCAGGGCCGCAGATACGCAGTATTTT. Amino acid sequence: CASSPRARAADTQYF.

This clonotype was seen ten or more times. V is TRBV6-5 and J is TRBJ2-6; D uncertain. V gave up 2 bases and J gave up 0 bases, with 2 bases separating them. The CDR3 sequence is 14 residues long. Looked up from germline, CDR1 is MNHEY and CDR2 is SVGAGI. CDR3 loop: CASSYSSGANVLTF. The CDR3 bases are TGTGCCAGCAGTTACAGCTCTGGGGCCAACGTCCTGACTTTC.

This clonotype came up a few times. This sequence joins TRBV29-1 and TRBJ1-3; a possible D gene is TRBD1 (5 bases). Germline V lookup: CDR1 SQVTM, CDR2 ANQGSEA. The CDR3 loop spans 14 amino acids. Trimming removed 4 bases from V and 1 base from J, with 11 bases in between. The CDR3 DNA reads TGCAGCGTTGTCGGGGCCGAATCTGGAAACACCATATATTTT. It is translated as CSVVGAESGNTIYF.

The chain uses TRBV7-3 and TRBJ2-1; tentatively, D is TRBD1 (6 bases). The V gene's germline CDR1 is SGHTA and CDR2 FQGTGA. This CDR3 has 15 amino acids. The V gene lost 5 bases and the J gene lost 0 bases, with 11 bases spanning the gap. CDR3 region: CASSPQTGSYNEQFF. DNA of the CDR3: TGTGCCAGCAGCCCTCAGACAGGCTCCTACAATGAGCAGTTCTTC.

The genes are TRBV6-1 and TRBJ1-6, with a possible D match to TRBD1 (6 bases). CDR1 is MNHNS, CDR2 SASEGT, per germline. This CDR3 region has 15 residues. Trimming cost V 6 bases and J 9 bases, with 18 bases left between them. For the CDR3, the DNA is TGTGCCAGCAGCCTTTCCGGGACATCGGGTTCACCCCTCCACTTT. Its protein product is CASSLSGTSGSPLHF.

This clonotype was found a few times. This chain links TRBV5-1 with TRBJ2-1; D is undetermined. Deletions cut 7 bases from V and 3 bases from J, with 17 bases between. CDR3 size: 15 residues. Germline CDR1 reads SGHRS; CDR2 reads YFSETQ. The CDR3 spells CASASKGEIYNEQFF. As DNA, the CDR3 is TGCGCCAGCGCAAGTAAGGGTGAAATCTACAATGAGCAGTTCTTC.

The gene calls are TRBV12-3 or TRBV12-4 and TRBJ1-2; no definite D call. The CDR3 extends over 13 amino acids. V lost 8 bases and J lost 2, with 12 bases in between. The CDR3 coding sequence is TGTGCCAGCCTTCGGGGAGAAAACTATGGCTACACCTTC. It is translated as CASLRGENYGYTF.